The clone carrying this TCR beta chain was detected a few times. Its antigen is still unknown. The sample is drawn from a study of shared clonotypes between healthy human individuals. Study-wide context: Samples came from a couple of female and three male donors aged 18 to 49. Plates per donor: three CD4 naive, three CD4 memory, two CD8 naive, one CD8 memory. Overall study findings and caveats: Tissues were not sampled, only blood, and their repertoires likely differ.

Naive CD8 cells lacked CD45RO, underwent positive selection for CCR7 and left out terminally differentiated effector memory CD45RA+ cells. Assay used: immunoSEQ multiplex PCR; TCRdb lists only in-frame clones, some missing. The table lists 2 million to 2.5 million clones, just over 90% of them singletons, with more than 1.5% in the top ten. Germline CDR1 is MNHNY and CDR2 is SVGAGI (reference sequence). V was cut by 5 bases and J by 6 bases, with 4 bases left in between. This CDR3 has 11 residues. V usage is TRBV6-6 and J usage is TRBJ2-2; D is ambiguous. Sequencing used naive CD8+ T cells from PBMCs. The source is a man aged 18 to 30 in good health. Some clones in this sample may be carry-over from other donors' samples. DNA for the CDR3: TGTGCCAGCAGTCCCGCCGGGGAGCTGTTTTTT. Translated: CASSPAGELFF.